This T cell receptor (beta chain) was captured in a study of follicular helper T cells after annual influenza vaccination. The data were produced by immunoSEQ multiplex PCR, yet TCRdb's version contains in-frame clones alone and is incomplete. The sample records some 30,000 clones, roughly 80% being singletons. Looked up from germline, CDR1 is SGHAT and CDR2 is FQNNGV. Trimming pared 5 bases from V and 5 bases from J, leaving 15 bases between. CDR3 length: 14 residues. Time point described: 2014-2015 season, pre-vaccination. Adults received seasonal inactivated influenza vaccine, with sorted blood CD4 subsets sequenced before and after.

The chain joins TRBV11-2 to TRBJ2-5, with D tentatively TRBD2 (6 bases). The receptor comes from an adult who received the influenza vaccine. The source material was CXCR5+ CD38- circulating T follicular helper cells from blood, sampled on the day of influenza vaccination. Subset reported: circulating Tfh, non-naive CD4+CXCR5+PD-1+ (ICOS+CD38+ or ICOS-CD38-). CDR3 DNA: TGTGCCAGCAGCCCTTCCCTAGCGCGGGAGACCCAGTACTTC. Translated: CASSPSLARETQYF.